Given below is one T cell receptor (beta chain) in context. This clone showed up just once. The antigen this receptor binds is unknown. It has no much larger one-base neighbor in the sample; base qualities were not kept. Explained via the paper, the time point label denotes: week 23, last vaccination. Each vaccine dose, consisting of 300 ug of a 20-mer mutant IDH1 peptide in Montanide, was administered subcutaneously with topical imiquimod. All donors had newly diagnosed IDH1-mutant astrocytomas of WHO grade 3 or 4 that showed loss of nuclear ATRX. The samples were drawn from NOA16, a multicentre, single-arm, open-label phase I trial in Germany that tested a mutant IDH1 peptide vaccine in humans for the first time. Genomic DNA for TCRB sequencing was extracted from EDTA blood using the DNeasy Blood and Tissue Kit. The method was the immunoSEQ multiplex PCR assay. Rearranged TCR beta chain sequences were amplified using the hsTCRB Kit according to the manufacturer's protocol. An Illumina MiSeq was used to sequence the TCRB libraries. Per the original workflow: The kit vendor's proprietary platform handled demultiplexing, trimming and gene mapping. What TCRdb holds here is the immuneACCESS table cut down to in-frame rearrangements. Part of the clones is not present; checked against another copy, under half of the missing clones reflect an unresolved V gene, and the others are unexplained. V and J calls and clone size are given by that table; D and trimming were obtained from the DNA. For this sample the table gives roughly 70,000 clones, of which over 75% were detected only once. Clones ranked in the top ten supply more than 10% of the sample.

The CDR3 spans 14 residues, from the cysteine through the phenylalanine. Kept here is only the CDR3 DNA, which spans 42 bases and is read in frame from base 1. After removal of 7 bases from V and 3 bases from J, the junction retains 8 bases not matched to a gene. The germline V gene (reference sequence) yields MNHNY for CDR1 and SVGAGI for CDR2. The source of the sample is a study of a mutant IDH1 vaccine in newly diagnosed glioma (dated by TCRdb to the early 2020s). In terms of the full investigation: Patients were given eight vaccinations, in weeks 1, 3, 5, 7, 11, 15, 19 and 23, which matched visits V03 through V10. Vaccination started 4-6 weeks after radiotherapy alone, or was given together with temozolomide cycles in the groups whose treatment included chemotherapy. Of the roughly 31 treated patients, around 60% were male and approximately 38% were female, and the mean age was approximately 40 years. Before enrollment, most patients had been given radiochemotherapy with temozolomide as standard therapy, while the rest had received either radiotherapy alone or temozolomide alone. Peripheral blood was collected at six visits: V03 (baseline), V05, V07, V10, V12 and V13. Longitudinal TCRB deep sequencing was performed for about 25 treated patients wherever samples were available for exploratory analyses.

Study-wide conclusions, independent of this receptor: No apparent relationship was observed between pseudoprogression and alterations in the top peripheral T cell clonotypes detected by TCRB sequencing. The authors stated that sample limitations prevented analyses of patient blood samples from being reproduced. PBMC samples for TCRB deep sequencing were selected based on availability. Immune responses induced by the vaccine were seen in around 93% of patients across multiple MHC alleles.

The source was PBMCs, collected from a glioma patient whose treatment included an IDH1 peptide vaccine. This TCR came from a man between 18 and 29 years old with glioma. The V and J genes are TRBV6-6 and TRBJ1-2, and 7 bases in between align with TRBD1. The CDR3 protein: CASTTQGRDYGYTF. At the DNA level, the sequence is TGTGCCAGCACGACACAGGGGAGGGACTATGGCTACACCTTC.